Shown below are 21 T cell receptor beta chains from a single sample sequenced in a study of blood T cell repertoires in COVID-19. Assay: immunoSEQ multiplex PCR; the TCRdb copy retains only in-frame clones and omits some. The sample includes 70,000 to 95,000 clones, roughly 90% of them seen just once. The sample consisted of peripheral blood. These receptors were obtained from a man between 50 and 59 years old with COVID-19, enrolled during active disease.

The rearrangement joins TRBV4-1 to TRBJ2-7, with D possibly being TRBD2 (6 bases). The CDR3 loop spans 15 amino acids. Germline V lookup: CDR1 MGHRA, CDR2 YSYEKL. The V gene lost 1 base and the J gene lost 3 bases, with 13 bases spanning the gap. In DNA form, the CDR3 reads TGCGCCAGCAGCCAAGTCGAGGGACTCGGCTACGAGCAGTACTTC. This gives the protein CASSQVEGLGYEQYF.

CDR3 sequence (DNA): TGTGCCAGCTCACACAGTAGCGGGGGGACCGAGCAGTACTTC. Residues: CASSHSSGGTEQYF. V is TRBV18 and J is TRBJ2-7, with 10 bases identical to TRBD2. The V gene end was trimmed by 4 bases and the J gene end by 6 bases; junction bases not matched to a gene: 6. The CDR3 contains 14 residues. Germline loops: CDR1 KGHSH, CDR2 LQKENI.

CDR3 protein: CASSLWDRGKGGYTF. CDR3 coding DNA: TGTGCCAGCAGCTTGTGGGACAGGGGAAAGGGGGGCTACACCTTC. This chain uses TRBV5-5 with TRBJ1-2; 10 bases fit TRBD1. Unmatched junction bases numbered 8, after V lost 1 base and J lost 8 bases. Germline CDR1 SGHKS, CDR2 YYEKEE (reference sequence). The CDR3 contains 15 residues.

The chain is built from TRBV5-1 and TRBJ2-3; 8 nucleotides align to TRBD1. V gave up 5 bases and J gave up 8 bases; unmatched junction bases: 4. Germline assignment: CDR1 SGHRS and CDR2 YFSETQ. The CDR3 consists of 12 residues. The CDR3 is CASSPGQGTQYF. The CDR3 coding sequence is TGCGCCAGCAGTCCCGGACAGGGTACGCAGTATTTT.

This chain joins TRBV4-1 and TRBJ2-5; weak D call: TRBD1 (5 bases). Trimming removed 1 base at V and 4 bases at J, with 10 bases between. CDR3 length: 14 residues. Germline V gene data show CDR1 as MGHRA and CDR2 as YSYEKL. The CDR3 region has the DNA TGCGCCAGCAGCCAAGTAGGGGCTCTAGAGACCCAGTACTTC. Translating gives CASSQVGALETQYF.

This chain links TRBV27 with TRBJ1-6; D unclear. This CDR3 has 12 residues. Trimming removed 2 bases from V and 14 bases from J, with 10 bases in between. Per germline, CDR1 MNHEY and CDR2 SMNVEV (reference sequence). CDR3 nucleotides: TGTGCCAGCAGTTTACCGGGGTCATCCCTCCACTTT. The encoded protein is CASSLPGSSLHF.

In this sample, this clone turned up once. The chain joins TRBV2 to TRBJ1-4; no reliable D call. The CDR3 sequence is 11 residues long. CDR1 and CDR2 (germline): SNHLY, FYNNEI. V lost 7 bases to trimming and J lost 10 bases, with 10 bases between them. This CDR3 reads CASMETGKLFF. DNA for the CDR3: TGTGCCAGCATGGAGACGGGAAAACTGTTTTTT. Supplemented by reference TRBV2 and TRBJ1-4, the full variable domain reads EPEVTQTPSHQVTQMGQEVILRCVPISNHLYFYWYRQILGQKVEFLVSFYNNEISEKSEIFDDQFSVERPDGSNFTLKIRSTKLEDSAMYFCASMETGKLFFGSGTQLSVL.

The CDR3 region has the DNA TGTGCCAGCAGCTTATATTTCGGACAGGCCTACGAGCAGTACTTC. This sequence encodes CASSLYFGQAYEQYF. This rearrangement joins TRBV7-3 to TRBJ2-7; 7 bases are a match to TRBD1. Germline V gene sequence: CDR1 SGHTA, CDR2 FQGTGA. This CDR3 is built from 15 residues. V was pared by 2 bases and J by 2 bases, with 6 bases of the junction left unmatched.

The V call is TRBV19, the J call TRBJ2-1; possible D gene TRBD2, 6 bases. CDR1 is LNHDA, CDR2 SQIVND, per germline (reference sequence). The CDR3 runs 15 residues. V dropped 3 bases and J dropped 4 bases, with 13 bases sitting between them. The CDR3: CASSITAGTYNEQFF. The CDR3 DNA is TGTGCCAGTAGTATTACCGCCGGGACTTACAATGAGCAGTTCTTC.

This clone was seen only a few times. The chain carries TRBV10-2 and TRBJ1-3, with TRBD1 as a possible D gene (5 bases). The CDR3 consists of 16 residues. CDR1 and CDR2 (germline): WSHSY, SAAADI. Trimming shortened V by 3 bases and J by 0 bases, and 12 bases separated the two germline ends. CDR3 coding DNA: TGCGCCAGCAGTGACCGGCGGGGGGGCTCTGGAAACACCATATATTTT. Translating gives CASSDRRGGSGNTIYF.

The rearrangement uses TRBV3-1 (or the pseudogene TRBV3-2) and TRBJ2-3; 10 positions agree with TRBD1. The V and J ends lost 9 bases and 8 bases, in that order; junction bases with no gene match: 11. The CDR3 totals 14 residues. CDR1 and CDR2 (germline): LGHDT, YNNKEL (reference sequence). DNA of the CDR3: TGTGCCAGTGAAAGGACAGGGGGTAGAAGTACGCAGTATTTT. This gives the protein CASERTGGRSTQYF.

This clone was seen a handful of times. The chain links TRBV9 to TRBJ1-5, with a tentative D call TRBD1 (6 bases). The CDR3 is 14 amino acids. Trimming left V 2 bases short and J 3 bases short, with 9 bases between. CDR1 and CDR2 from the germline V gene are SGDLS and YYNGEE. CDR3 nucleotide sequence: TGTGCCAGCAGCGTGACAGGAGACAATCAGCCCCAGCATTTT. It specifies CASSVTGDNQPQHF.

This clone has a single count. J is TRBJ2-1 and V is TRBV11-2; no reliable D call. Germline-derived CDR1 and CDR2 are SGHAT and FQNNGV. V lost 7 bases to trimming and J lost 7 bases, with 14 bases between them. The CDR3 spans 13 residues. This CDR3 reads CASTKLLRNEQFF. The CDR3 DNA reads as TGTGCCAGCACCAAGCTTCTGAGGAATGAGCAGTTCTTC.

This chain joins TRBV29-1 and TRBJ2-1; TRBD2 agrees at 10 bases. The germline CDR1 and CDR2 sequences are SQVTM and ANQGSEA. This CDR3 is built from 13 residues. J lost 4 bases, V lost 4 bases, and 1 base had no gene match. The CDR3 protein is CSVGSGGYNEQFF. The CDR3, as DNA: TGCAGCGTTGGTAGCGGGGGGTACAATGAGCAGTTCTTC.

This chain links TRBV27 with TRBJ1-1, with D tentatively TRBD1 (5 bases). Germline V gene lookup returns CDR1 MNHEY and CDR2 SMNVEV (reference sequence). The CDR3 is 14 residues long. V was shortened by 6 bases and J by 6 bases, with 17 bases between the two germline ends. The CDR3 spells CASRPRAGHAEAFF. In DNA form, the CDR3 reads TGTGCCAGCAGGCCCCGGGCAGGACATGCTGAAGCTTTCTTT.

This chain links TRBV2 with TRBJ2-3; TRBD2 aligns across 8 bases. This CDR3 has 17 residues. Germline lookup yields CDR1 SNHLY and CDR2 FYNNEI. V dropped 8 bases and J dropped 0; count of bases not matched to a gene: 13. The CDR3 DNA reads as TGTGCCAGCCGAGGTAGCAGCGGGGGACTAAGCACAGATACGCAGTATTTT. Its protein product is CASRGSSGGLSTDTQYF.

This chain joins TRBV11-2 and TRBJ2-1; D perhaps matches TRBD2 (7 bases). Germline lookup yields CDR1 SGHAT and CDR2 FQNNGV. V dropped 2 bases and J dropped 6 bases, with 26 bases sitting between them. The CDR3 contains 19 residues. CDR3 in amino acids: CASSLLKGGGRIGSNEQFF. CDR3 coding DNA: TGTGCCAGCAGCTTACTTAAGGGGGGGGGCAGGATAGGCAGCAATGAGCAGTTCTTC.

The genes are TRBV19 and TRBJ2-3, with a tentative D call TRBD2 (5 bases). The CDR3 runs 15 residues. V shed 5 bases and J shed 1 base, with 13 bases lying between them. Germline CDR1 LNHDA, CDR2 SQIVND (reference sequence). CDR3 sequence: CASSRGQTRTDTQYF. The CDR3 nucleotides read TGTGCCAGTAGTCGAGGGCAGACTCGCACAGATACGCAGTATTTT.

The V call is TRBV7-8, the J call TRBJ1-1; D is uncertain. The CDR3 covers 15 residues. Germline CDR1 SGHVS, CDR2 FQNEAQ. Trimming pared 6 bases from V and 1 base from J, leaving 15 bases between. In DNA form, the CDR3 reads TGTGCCAGCAGGCGAGACTGGCAGGCGAACACTGAAGCTTTCTTT. Translating gives CASRRDWQANTEAFF. The variable domain in full, with the rest retrieved from reference TRBV7-8 and TRBJ1-1, is GAGVSQSPRYKVAKRGQDVALRCDPISGHVSLFWYQQALGQGPEFLTYFQNEAQLDKSGLPSDRFFAERPEGSVSTLKIQRTQQEDSAVYLCASRRDWQANTEAFFGQGTRLTVV.

The chain recombines TRBV19 with TRBJ2-2; TRBD2 is a possible D gene (5 bases). This CDR3 is built from 16 residues. Germline V CDR1 and CDR2: LNHDA, SQIVND (reference sequence). Between the trimmed V and J ends, which lost 3 bases and 4 bases, there was a span of 15 bases. The CDR3 loop is CASSIGAVYLTGELFF. The CDR3 DNA sequence: TGTGCCAGTAGTATTGGAGCGGTATACCTCACCGGGGAGCTGTTTTTT.

This clone has more than one count but fewer than ten. V is TRBV3-1 (or the pseudogene TRBV3-2) and J is TRBJ1-3, with D possibly being TRBD1 (5 bases). The ends were cut back, 0 bases at V and 2 bases at J, with 8 bases in the middle. The CDR3 has 15 amino acids. Germline V gene sequence: CDR1 LGHDT, CDR2 YNNKEL (reference sequence). CDR3 sequence: CASSQEVRAGNTIYF. The CDR3 nucleotides are TGTGCCAGCAGCCAAGAGGTCAGGGCTGGAAACACCATATATTTT.